This T cell receptor beta chain was sequenced for a study of T cells in localized non-small cell lung cancer. Findings and caveats of the study: Tumor trailed uninvolved adjacent lung in T cell clonality, which peaked there.

TCRdb keeps only in-frame clones here, not all; method: immunoSEQ multiplex PCR. The table lists 60,000 to 75,000 clones, 84% of them singletons, with less than 15% in the top ten. The germline gives CDR1 SGHRS, CDR2 YFSETQ. The V segment lost 4 bases and the J segment 5 bases; nucleotides outside the gene matches: 9. The CDR3 has 15 amino acids. To note about this clone: What it binds is not known.

The chain carries TRBV5-1 and TRBJ2-5; TRBD2 aligns across 9 bases. The sample here was peripheral blood, taken before any cancer treatment. This clonotype was sampled from a female donor aged 60 or older with stage I lung adenocarcinoma. The CDR3 here is CASSLGGLAMETQYF. The DNA of the CDR3 is TGCGCCAGCAGCCTGGGTGGACTAGCGATGGAGACCCAGTACTTC. The variable domain in full, completed from reference TRBV5-1 and TRBJ2-5, reads KAGVTQTPRYLIKTRGQQVTLSCSPISGHRSVSWYQQTPGQGLQFLFEYFSETQRNKGNFPGRFSGRQFSNSRSEMNVSTLELGDSALYLCASSLGGLAMETQYFGPGTRLLVL.